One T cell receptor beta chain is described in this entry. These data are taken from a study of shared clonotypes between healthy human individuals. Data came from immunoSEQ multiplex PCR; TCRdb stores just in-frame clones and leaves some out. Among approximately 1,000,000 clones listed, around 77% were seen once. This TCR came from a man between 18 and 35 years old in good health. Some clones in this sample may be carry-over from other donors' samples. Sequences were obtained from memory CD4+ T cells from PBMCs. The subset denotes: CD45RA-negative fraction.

CDR3 region: CASSPRDRRVLGYEQYF. CDR3 DNA: TGTGCCAGCTCACCCCGGGACAGGCGTGTCCTAGGGTACGAGCAGTACTTC. This chain joins TRBV18 and TRBJ2-7; 8 bases map to TRBD1. V dropped 3 bases and J dropped 4; count of bases not matched to a gene: 14. CDR3 length equals 17 residues. The germline gives CDR1 KGHSH, CDR2 LQKENI.